These 22 T cell receptor beta chains originate from one sample sequenced in a study of cytomegalovirus exposure and HLA in healthy donors. The PCR made use of 60 Vbeta and 13 Jbeta primers. Assay: immunoSEQ multiplex PCR; the TCRdb copy retains only in-frame clones and omits some. Counted here are about 110,000 clones, 60% to 80% occurring once; the ten biggest clones make up roughly 2%. Sequencing input: PBMCs. The origin of the receptors is a young man in good health and CMV-seronegative.

The rearrangement joins TRBV2 to TRBJ1-5, with D possibly being TRBD1 (5 bases). The CDR3 spans 16 residues. The V end lost 0 bases, the J end lost 2 bases, and 11 bases lay between the germline ends. Germline V CDR1 and CDR2: SNHLY, FYNNEI. CDR3 loop: CASSEAGGAGNQPQHF. The CDR3 DNA follows: TGTGCCAGCAGTGAAGCGGGAGGGGCGGGCAATCAGCCCCAGCATTTT.

The CDR3 DNA is TGTGCCAGCAGCCAGGCTTTAGGGGTTAATGAAAAACTGTTTTTT. Its protein is CASSQALGVNEKLFF. The rearrangement links TRBV2 to TRBJ1-4, with D perhaps matching TRBD1 (5 bases). The V and J ends lost 6 bases and 4 bases respectively, with 15 bases between them. CDR3 length equals 15 residues. Germline V CDR1 and CDR2: SNHLY, FYNNEI.

The V call is TRBV6-1, the J call TRBJ1-2, with D unresolved. This CDR3 comprises 14 residues. V lost 2 bases, J lost 4 bases, and 11 bases lay in between. CDR1 is MNHNS, CDR2 SASEGT, per germline. CDR3 sequence reads: CASSELTAVYGYTF. CDR3 coding DNA: TGTGCCAGCAGTGAACTAACAGCCGTCTATGGCTACACCTTC.

J is TRBJ1-4 and V is TRBV5-1, with D maybe TRBD1 (5 bases). In germline, CDR1 is SGHRS, CDR2 YFSETQ. The CDR3 runs to 13 residues. The V and J ends lost 6 bases and 3 bases respectively, with 9 bases between them. The CDR3: CASTGTANEKLFF. The CDR3 DNA follows: TGCGCCAGCACAGGGACTGCTAATGAAAAACTGTTTTTT. The entire variable domain, with the rest obtained from reference TRBV5-1 and TRBJ1-4, is as follows: KAGVTQTPRYLIKTRGQQVTLSCSPISGHRSVSWYQQTPGQGLQFLFEYFSETQRNKGNFPGRFSGRQFSNSRSEMNVSTLELGDSALYLCASTGTANEKLFFGSGTQLSVL.

The rearrangement links TRBV11-2 to TRBJ2-7; D might be TRBD1 (7 bases). Germline V CDR1 and CDR2: SGHAT, FQNNGV. V gave up 1 base and J gave up 3 bases, with 13 bases separating them. The CDR3 has 15 residues. In DNA form, the CDR3 reads TGTGCCAGCAGCTTAGTGGGGCAGGGGGGCTACGAGCAGTACTTC. This codes for CASSLVGQGGYEQYF.

The V gene is TRBV28, the J gene TRBJ2-7, with D maybe TRBD2 (6 bases). CDR3 length: 12 amino acids. The V end lost 10 bases, the J end lost 5 bases, and 15 bases lay between the germline ends. Germline V gene sequence: CDR1 MDHEN, CDR2 SYDVKM. CDR3 loop: CATGPASDEQYF. CDR3 DNA sequence: TGTGCCACCGGACCGGCTAGCGACGAGCAGTACTTC.

The chain carries TRBV10-3 and TRBJ1-6; no firm D call. Germline V CDR1 and CDR2: ENHRY, SYGVKD. The CDR3 contains 14 residues. The ends were cut back, 4 bases at V and 7 bases at J, with 11 bases in the middle. CDR3 in DNA: TGTGCCATCAGTGTAGGAGGGCGGAATTCACCCCTCCACTTT. Translating gives CAISVGGRNSPLHF.

The chain combines TRBV2 with TRBJ2-7, with no clear D. Trimming pared 8 bases from V and 9 bases from J, leaving 17 bases between. CDR1 and CDR2 from the germline V gene are SNHLY and FYNNEI. CDR3 length: 12 amino acids. The CDR3 sequence is CASGPEAPGQYF. CDR3 bases: TGTGCCAGCGGCCCTGAGGCTCCTGGGCAGTACTTC.

This rearrangement joins TRBV15 to TRBJ1-1, with D perhaps TRBD1 (6 bases). Per the germline V gene, CDR1 is LNHNV and CDR2 is YYDKDF (reference sequence). V dropped 2 bases and J dropped 5 bases, with 12 bases sitting between them. The length of the CDR3 is 14 residues. CDR3 sequence reads: CATSRSPQGTEAFF. In nucleotides, the CDR3 is TGTGCCACCAGCAGAAGTCCTCAGGGGACTGAAGCTTTCTTT.

This chain links TRBV5-4 with TRBJ2-1, with TRBD2 matching 7 bases. Germline CDR1 reads SGHNT; CDR2 reads YYREEE (reference sequence). With V trimmed by 3 bases and J by 1 base, 4 bases remained unmatched. The CDR3 totals 15 residues. The CDR3 coding sequence is TGTGCCAGCAGCTCCAGCGGGGTATCCTACAATGAGCAGTTCTTC. It encodes CASSSSGVSYNEQFF.

This clone was found once. V gene TRBV2 combines with J gene TRBJ1-5; D is uncertain. Trimming stripped 3 bases from V and 1 base from J, with 7 bases between. The CDR3 covers 14 residues. Germline CDR1 reads SNHLY; CDR2 reads FYNNEI. The CDR3 is CASSDGRSNQPQHF. CDR3 DNA: TGTGCCAGCAGTGACGGGAGAAGCAATCAGCCCCAGCATTTT.

The J gene is TRBJ1-1, the V gene TRBV7-2; no reliable D call. CDR1 and CDR2 (germline): SGHTA, FQGNSA. The CDR3 runs 13 residues. The V end lost 3 bases, the J end lost 1 base, and 6 bases lay between the germline ends. The CDR3 region has the DNA TGTGCCAGCAGCTTTTCTAAGAACACTGAAGCTTTCTTT. It encodes CASSFSKNTEAFF.

This sequence joins TRBV9 and TRBJ2-1, with a weak D call TRBD2 (6 bases). Germline values: CDR1 SGDLS, CDR2 YYNGEE. The CDR3 sequence is 16 residues long. Between the trimmed V and J ends, which lost 0 bases and 9 bases, there was a span of 19 bases. As DNA, the CDR3 is TGTGCCAGCAGCGTAGGAGGTTGGGGCGGGGTGGGTGAGCAGTTCTTC. Its protein product is CASSVGGWGGVGEQFF.

This clone showed up just a few times. The rearrangement links TRBV6-5 to TRBJ1-2, with D unclear. Germline V lookup: CDR1 MNHEY, CDR2 SVGAGI. V dropped 7 bases and J dropped 2 bases, with 11 bases sitting between them. The CDR3 is made up of 13 amino acids. Here the CDR3 reads CASTLGVNYGYTF. The CDR3 nucleotides are TGTGCCAGCACCCTGGGAGTGAACTATGGCTACACCTTC.

This sequence joins TRBV9 and TRBJ2-7; 9 nucleotides match TRBD1. CDR1 and CDR2 from the germline V gene are SGDLS and YYNGEE. The CDR3 runs 16 residues. The ends lost 4 bases at V and 7 bases at J; junction bases unmatched: 15. This CDR3 reads CASSFSPGTGFEEQYF. In DNA form, the CDR3 reads TGTGCCAGCAGCTTTAGCCCCGGGACAGGGTTTGAGGAGCAGTACTTC. Full variable domain (rest looked up from reference TRBV9 and TRBJ2-7): DSGVTQTPKHLITATGQRVTLRCSPRSGDLSVYWYQQSLDQGLQFLIQYYNGEERAKGNILERFSAQQFPDLHSELNLSSLELGDSALYFCASSFSPGTGFEEQYFGPGTRLTVT.

Written as DNA, the CDR3 is TGTGCCAGCAGGGACAGGGCATTTACTGAAGCTTTCTTT. It specifies CASRDRAFTEAFF. J is TRBJ1-1 and V is TRBV6-1; 8 bases align to TRBD1. CDR3 length: 13 amino acids. Germline V gives CDR1 MNHNS, CDR2 SASEGT. V gave up 6 bases and J gave up 5 bases; unmatched junction bases: 5.

This rearrangement joins TRBV7-2 to TRBJ1-1, with D possibly being TRBD1 (5 bases). V was clipped by 10 bases and J by 4 bases, with 19 bases between them. CDR1 and CDR2 (germline): SGHTA, FQGNSA. This CDR3 has 14 residues. This CDR3 is CATRAPPGSTEAFF. The CDR3, as DNA: TGTGCCACCAGGGCCCCTCCAGGGTCCACTGAAGCTTTCTTT.

The V gene is TRBV20-1, the J gene TRBJ2-5, with TRBD2 matching over 7 bases. Germline V gives CDR1 DFQATT, CDR2 SNEGSKA (reference sequence). The CDR3 covers 11 residues. Trimming removed 7 bases from V and 2 bases from J; junction bases left unmatched: 1. For the CDR3, the DNA is TGCAGTGGGGGGGGGCAAGAGACCCAGTACTTC. This sequence encodes CSGGGQETQYF.

The genes are TRBV7-8 and TRBJ1-1; D is unclear. The CDR3 is 14 residues long. Trimming cost V 3 bases and J 11 bases, with 19 bases left between them. Per germline, CDR1 SGHVS and CDR2 FQNEAQ. The CDR3 sequence is CASSFITGGQAAFF. The CDR3 bases are TGTGCCAGCAGCTTCATTACGGGAGGGCAGGCGGCTTTCTTT.

The chain is built from TRBV6-6 and TRBJ2-2, with TRBD1 identical over 11 bases. Germline CDR1 is MNHNY and CDR2 is SVGAGI (reference sequence). The ends lost 4 bases at V and 6 bases at J; junction bases unmatched: 7. The CDR3 runs to 16 residues. The DNA of the CDR3 is TGTGCCAGCAGTTCCGGACAGGGGGCTTCGGCCGGGGAGCTGTTTTTT. It encodes CASSSGQGASAGELFF.

The chain carries TRBV14 and TRBJ2-2; D gene uncertain. The length of the CDR3 is 15 residues. CDR1 and CDR2 from the germline V gene are SGHDN and FVKESK. V was cut by 1 base and J by 1 base, with 7 bases left in between. DNA of the CDR3: TGTGCCAGCAGCCAAGTTCGACTGAACACCGGGGAGCTGTTTTTT. It is translated as CASSQVRLNTGELFF.

V gene TRBV28 combines with J gene TRBJ1-1; 7 nucleotides line up with TRBD1. Germline CDR1 MDHEN, CDR2 SYDVKM. The CDR3 consists of 16 residues. V trimming: 5 bases; J trimming: 1 base; junction bases outside the gene matches: 10. DNA of the CDR3: TGTGCCAGCAGTACGTACCAGGGGGTCTCGAACACTGAAGCTTTCTTT. This encodes CASSTYQGVSNTEAFF.